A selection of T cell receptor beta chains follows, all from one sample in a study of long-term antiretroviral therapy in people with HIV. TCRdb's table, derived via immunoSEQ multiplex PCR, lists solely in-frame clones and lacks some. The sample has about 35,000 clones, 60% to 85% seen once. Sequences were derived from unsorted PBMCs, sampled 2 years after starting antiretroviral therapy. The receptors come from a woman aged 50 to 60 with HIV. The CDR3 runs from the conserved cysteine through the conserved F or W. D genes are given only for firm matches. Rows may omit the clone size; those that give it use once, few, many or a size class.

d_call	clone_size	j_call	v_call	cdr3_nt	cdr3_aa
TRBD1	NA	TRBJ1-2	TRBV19	TGTGCCAGTAGTGTTAACACGCGGGACAGGGACCCCGGCTACACCTTC	CASSVNTRDRDPGYTF
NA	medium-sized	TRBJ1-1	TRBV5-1	TGCGCCAGCAGCCCCCCGGGTAGCGATGAAGCTTTCTTT	CASSPPGSDEAFF
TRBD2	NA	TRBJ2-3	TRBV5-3	TGTGCCAGAAGCACATACCGCCGTGGGACTAGGTGCACAGATACGCAGTATTTT	CARSTYRRGTRCTDTQYF
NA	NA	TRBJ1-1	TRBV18	TGTGCCAGCTCACCACTTCAGGAGCACACTGAAGCTTTCTTT	CASSPLQEHTEAFF
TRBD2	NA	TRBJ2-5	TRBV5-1	TGCGCCAGCAGCGCGGGGGGTCCTCTAGAGACCCAGTACTTC	CASSAGGPLETQYF
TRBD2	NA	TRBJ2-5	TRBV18	TGTGCCAGCTCACCGACGGGAGGCAGGCAACACCGCTACCAAGAGACCCAGTACTTC	CASSPTGGRQHRYQETQYF
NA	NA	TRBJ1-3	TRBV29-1	TGCAGCGTTGCACCGGGCTCCGGAAACACCATATATTTT	CSVAPGSGNTIYF
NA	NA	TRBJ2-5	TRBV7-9	TGTGCCAGCAGCCTACCGATCGGCCAAGAGACCCAGTACTTC	CASSLPIGQETQYF
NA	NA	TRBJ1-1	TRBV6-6	TGTGCCAGCAGTCAGGGACAAAGGAACACTGAAGCTTTCTTT	CASSQGQRNTEAFF
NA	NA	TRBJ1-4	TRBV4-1	TGCGCCAGCAGCCAAATCACCGGGGCAACTAATGAAAAACTGTTTTTT	CASSQITGATNEKLFF
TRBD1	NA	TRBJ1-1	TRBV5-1	TGCGCCAGCAGCCCAGGGGGGAACACTGAAGCTTTCTTT	CASSPGGNTEAFF
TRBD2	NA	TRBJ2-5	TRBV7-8	TGTGCCAGCAGCCAGACGACTAGCGGGGAGGAGACCCAGTACTTC	CASSQTTSGEETQYF
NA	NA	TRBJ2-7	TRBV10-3	TGTGCCATCAGTGCCCGGGACATCAGCTCCTACGAGCAGTACTTC	CAISARDISSYEQYF
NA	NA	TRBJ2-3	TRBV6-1	TGTGCCGCAGCCGGCCAGCAATCCACAGATACGCAGTATTTT	CAAAGQQSTDTQYF
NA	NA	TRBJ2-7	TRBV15	TGTGCCACCAGCCGTGGGGGTATCAGAGCACAGGACGAGCAGTACTTC	CATSRGGIRAQDEQYF
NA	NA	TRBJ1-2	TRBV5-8	TGTGCCAGCAGCTTAGGGCATGGGTATGGCTACACCTTC	CASSLGHGYGYTF
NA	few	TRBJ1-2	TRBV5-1	TGCGCCAGCAGCCCGACGGGGGGATGGGGCTACACCTTC	CASSPTGGWGYTF
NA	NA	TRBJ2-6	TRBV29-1	TGCAGCGTTGAAGACTTTCGGGCAGGTAGGCTCTCTGGGGCCAACGTCCTGACTTTC	CSVEDFRAGRLSGANVLTF
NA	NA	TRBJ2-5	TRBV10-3	TGTGCCATCAGTGAGTCGAACAGTATACAAGAGACCCAGTACTTC	CAISESNSIQETQYF
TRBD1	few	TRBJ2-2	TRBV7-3	TGTGCCAGCAGCTCTCCAAACAGGGGAAGGGGGGAGCTGTTTTTT	CASSSPNRGRGELFF
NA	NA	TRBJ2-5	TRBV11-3	TGTGCCAGCAGCTTCGGGGCTAGAAGACGTGGGGAGACCCAGTACTTC	CASSFGARRRGETQYF
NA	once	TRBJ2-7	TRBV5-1	TGCGCCAGCAGCTGGGACGGACCCTACGAGCAGTACTTC	CASSWDGPYEQYF
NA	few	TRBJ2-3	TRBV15	TGTGCCACCAGCAGAGCCAGCACAGATACGCAGTATTTT	CATSRASTDTQYF
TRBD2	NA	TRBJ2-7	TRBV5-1	TGCGCCAGCAGCTTGGTTACTAGCGCGTACGAGCAGTACTTC	CASSLVTSAYEQYF
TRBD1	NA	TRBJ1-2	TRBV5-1	TGCGCCAGCAGCGACCGGGACAGGATTAACTATGGCTACACCTTC	CASSDRDRINYGYTF
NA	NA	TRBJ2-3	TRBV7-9	TGTGCCAGCAGCGAGACAGAAACTAGCACAGATACGCAGTATTTT	CASSETETSTDTQYF
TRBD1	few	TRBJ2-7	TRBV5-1	TGCGCCAGCAGCCTAGACAGGGGGCCAAACGAGCAGTACTTC	CASSLDRGPNEQYF
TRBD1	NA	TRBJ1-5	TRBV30	TGTGCCTGGAGTGTGACAGGGAGCAATCAGCCCCAGCATTTT	CAWSVTGSNQPQHF
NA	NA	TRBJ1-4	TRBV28	TGTGCCAGCAGTTTGAGGGAGGCAACTAATGAAAAACTGTTTTTT	CASSLREATNEKLFF
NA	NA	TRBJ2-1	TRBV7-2	TGTGCCAATCCAGTTCGTCGGCGGTCCTGGGATGAGCAGTTCTTC	CANPVRRRSWDEQFF
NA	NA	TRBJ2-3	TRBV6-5	TGTGCCAGCAGACGGATAGATACGCAGTATTTT	CASRRIDTQYF
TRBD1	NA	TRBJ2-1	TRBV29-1	TGCAGTTCCGGGGACAGGTATAAGATTGAGCAGTTCTTC	CSSGDRYKIEQFF
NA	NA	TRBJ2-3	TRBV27	TGTGCCAGCCGCCCGGGGGGCAGGCGGTGGACAGATACGCAGTATTTT	CASRPGGRRWTDTQYF
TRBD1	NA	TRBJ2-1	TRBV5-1	TGCGCCAGCAGCCGACAGGGAAGTAAGGACAATGAGCAGTTCTTC	CASSRQGSKDNEQFF
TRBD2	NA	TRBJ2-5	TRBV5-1	TGCGCCAGCAGCCTGATACTAGCGGGGGCCCAAGAGACCCAGTACTTC	CASSLILAGAQETQYF
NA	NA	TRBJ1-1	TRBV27	TGTGCCAGCAGTTTTGGGGGCTTGAACACTGAAGCTTTCTTT	CASSFGGLNTEAFF
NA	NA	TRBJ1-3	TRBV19	TGTGCCAGTTCGGTCGTCGGCTCTGGAAACACCATATATTTT	CASSVVGSGNTIYF
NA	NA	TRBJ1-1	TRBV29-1	TGCAGCGTTGAAAGGGGATTAAACACTGAAGCTTTCTTT	CSVERGLNTEAFF
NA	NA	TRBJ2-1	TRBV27	TGTGCCAGCAGCCCCCGCGCGGTAAACAATGAGCAGTTCTTC	CASSPRAVNNEQFF
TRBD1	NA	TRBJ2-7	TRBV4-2	TGTGCCAGCAGCCAAGGGACAGGGGCACCCTACGAGCAGTACTTC	CASSQGTGAPYEQYF
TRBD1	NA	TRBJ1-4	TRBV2	TGTGCCAGCCACCGGGACAGGGGAGAAAAACTGTTTTTT	CASHRDRGEKLFF
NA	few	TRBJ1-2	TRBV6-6	TGTGCCAGCAGTTATCATCTTCAGAGCTTCTATGGCTACACCTTC	CASSYHLQSFYGYTF
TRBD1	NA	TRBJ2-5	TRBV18	TGTGCCAGCTCACCCCTTGCGGGACAGGGAAAAGAGACCCAGTACTTC	CASSPLAGQGKETQYF
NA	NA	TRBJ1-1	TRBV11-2	TGTGCCAGCAGCTTGTGGGGGTTCCCTGAAGCTTTCTTT	CASSLWGFPEAFF
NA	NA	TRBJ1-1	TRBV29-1	TGCAGCGTGAGGCGGGACCTCATGAACACTGAAGCTTTCTTT	CSVRRDLMNTEAFF
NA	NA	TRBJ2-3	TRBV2	TGTGCCAGCAGCGGCGGCCAGACAGATACGCAGTATTTT	CASSGGQTDTQYF
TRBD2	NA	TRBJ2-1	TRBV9	TGTGCCAGCAGCGTGACTAGCGGGGCGTACAATGAGCAGTTCTTC	CASSVTSGAYNEQFF
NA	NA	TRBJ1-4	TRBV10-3	TGTGCCATCAGCCACCGTACGGGGGGTGATGAAAAACTGTTTTTT	CAISHRTGGDEKLFF
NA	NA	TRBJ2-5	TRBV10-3	TGTGCCATCAGTGAGTCACCCCGCGAGGAGACCCAGTACTTC	CAISESPREETQYF
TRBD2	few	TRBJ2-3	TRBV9	TGTGCCAGCAGCGTCACAGCGGGGGGGCCCGATACGCAGTATTTT	CASSVTAGGPDTQYF
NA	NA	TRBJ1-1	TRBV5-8	TGTGCCAGCAGCTTGACCGGACATAAGAACACTGAAGCTTTCTTT	CASSLTGHKNTEAFF
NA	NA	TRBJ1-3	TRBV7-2	TGTGCCAGCAGCTTAACGTCGTATGGAAACACCATATATTTT	CASSLTSYGNTIYF
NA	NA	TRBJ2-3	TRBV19	TGTGCCAGTAGTATAGGCGCTCCGACAGGACCTAGCACAGATACGCAGTATTTT	CASSIGAPTGPSTDTQYF
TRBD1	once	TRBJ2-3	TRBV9	TGTGCCAGCAGCGCCGGACAGGGGGGGTCAGATACGCAGTATTTT	CASSAGQGGSDTQYF
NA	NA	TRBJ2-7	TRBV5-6	TGTGCCAGCAGCTCCTCCTACGAGCAGTACTTC	CASSSSYEQYF
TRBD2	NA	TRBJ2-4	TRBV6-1	TGTGCCAGCAGTCCACGGACTAGCGGGGGAGGCATTCAGTACTTC	CASSPRTSGGGIQYF
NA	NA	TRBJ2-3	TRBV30	TGTGCCTGGAAGGTTGTACAAAATACGCAGTATTTT	CAWKVVQNTQYF
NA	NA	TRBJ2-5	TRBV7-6	TGTGCCAGCAGTCAGCCAGGGGAGGGAGAGACCCAGTACTTC	CASSQPGEGETQYF
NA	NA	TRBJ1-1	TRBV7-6	TGTGCCAGCAGCTTAGAAGCAGGAATGAACACTGAAGCTTTCTTT	CASSLEAGMNTEAFF
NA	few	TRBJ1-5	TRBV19	TGTGCCAGTAGTGCCGGGAATCAGCCCCAGCATTTT	CASSAGNQPQHF